Listed below are T cell receptor beta chains from one sample, sequenced in a study of T cells in localized non-small cell lung cancer. The protocol was immunoSEQ multiplex PCR, while the TCRdb copy is restricted to in-frame clones and leaves out a portion. The sample holds 40,000 or so clones, around 86% seen once. The source was peripheral blood, collected before any cancer treatment. Every receptor here comes from a man aged 40 to 75 with stage I lung adenocarcinoma. CDR3s leave out the opening cysteine and the closing phenylalanine or tryptophan.

j_call	v_call	cdr3_aa
TRBJ2-3	TRBV7-3	ASSVGVADTQY
TRBJ2-1	TRBV4-1	ASSLGYNEQF
TRBJ1-1	TRBV7-9	ASSRRGGTEAF
TRBJ1-4	TRBV5-1	ASSQTGVRPNEKLF
TRBJ1-2	TRBV6-6	ASKTPGTYGYT
TRBJ2-7	TRBV28	ASSHRVYEQY
TRBJ2-4	TRBV28	ASYSLGEGKNIQY
TRBJ2-3	TRBV9	ASSVVPQHTDTQY
TRBJ2-1	TRBV7-9	ASSLVPSYNEQF
TRBJ1-6	TRBV28	ASRTGEANSPLH
TRBJ1-1	TRBV7-9	ASSLVTGDTEAF
TRBJ2-1	TRBV9	ASSEGTGIIGNEQF
TRBJ2-7	TRBV6-6	ASRLGQGLGYEQY
TRBJ1-1	TRBV5-1	ASSLGWGQNTEAF
TRBJ2-7	TRBV6-6	ASSYSGEVYEQY
TRBJ1-5	TRBV5-6	ASSRTGPNQPQH
TRBJ1-5	TRBV28	ASSLRRSANSNQPQH
TRBJ2-7	TRBV6-5	ASRLNRGSSYEQY